A selection of T cell receptor beta chains follows, all from one sample in a study of CD8+ T cells in alopecia areata. Profiling relied on immunoSEQ multiplex PCR, and the TCRdb table lists in-frame clones only, not all of them. This table holds about 220,000 clones, under 75% found once. The sequences come from CD4+ T cells sorted from blood, collected at week 4, from a patient treated with tofacitinib. These receptors were collected from a human donor with alopecia areata. The CDR3 runs from the conserved cysteine through the conserved F or W. D genes are given only for firm matches. The listing skips clone size in some rows; elsewhere it reads once, few, many or a size class.

j_call	clone_size	d_call	cdr3_length	v_call	cdr3_aa
TRBJ2-2	few	-	17	TRBV28	CASSPNAGTPNTGELFF
TRBJ1-1	-	-	13	TRBV9	CASSVSINTEAFF
TRBJ1-5	few	-	13	TRBV7-2	CASSLSIDQPQHF
TRBJ2-5	-	TRBD2	15	TRBV6-1	CASTPIAGLGETQYF
TRBJ1-5	few	-	13	TRBV10-3	CAISDSGFQPQHF
TRBJ2-5	-	-	13	TRBV29-1	CSVEVQGLRTQYF
TRBJ1-5	-	-	14	TRBV5-8	CASSLYTSNQPQHF
TRBJ1-2	-	TRBD1	16	TRBV27	CASSSRQGFGNYGYTF
TRBJ1-2	-	-	14	TRBV7-9	CASSSVQDSSGYTF
TRBJ2-3	-	-	14	TRBV5-1	CATRSGGPPDTQYF
TRBJ2-3	few	-	10	TRBV28	CATSTDTQYF
TRBJ1-2	-	TRBD1	16	TRBV29-1	CSVALQGVGRYSGYTF
TRBJ1-1	-	-	13	TRBV2	CASSRTVNTEAFF
TRBJ2-7	few	-	12	TRBV29-1	CSVVKQGYEQYF
TRBJ2-6	-	-	16	TRBV7-9	CASTRTAGSGANVLTF
TRBJ1-5	few	-	10	TRBV7-2	CATSGQPQHF
TRBJ1-1	few	TRBD1	15	TRBV4-1	CASSLNRGWNTEAFF
TRBJ2-7	few	-	14	TRBV19	CASSIYSGVDEQYF
TRBJ2-3	-	TRBD1	14	TRBV10-3	CAISADRAGDTQYF
TRBJ1-4	-	-	13	TRBV4-3	CASSPHKNEKLFF
TRBJ1-4	-	-	12	TRBV5-6	CASSYWGAKLFF
TRBJ1-1	-	TRBD1	13	TRBV4-3	CASSQLTGAEAFF
TRBJ2-3	-	-	11	TRBV29-1	CSIMGRDTQYF
TRBJ1-1	-	-	13	TRBV27	CASSPRTSIEAFF
TRBJ2-5	-	-	15	TRBV27	CASSLWPDSQETQYF
TRBJ2-7	-	-	14	TRBV5-6	CASSSLEGSYEQYF
TRBJ1-2	-	-	15	TRBV29-1	CSVPSSGLAPYGYTF
TRBJ1-1	-	-	15	TRBV18	CASSPPIGWDTEAFF
TRBJ1-2	-	-	11	TRBV20-1	CSAKQSYGYTF
TRBJ2-1	-	TRBD2	15	TRBV2	CASREKRGAYNEQFF
TRBJ1-1	-	-	14	TRBV4-3	CASSQGGEVTEAFF
TRBJ1-1	-	TRBD1	19	TRBV30	CAVPGQGASGFAWYTEAFF
TRBJ1-1	-	-	14	TRBV29-1	CSVEDRGQGTEAFF
TRBJ1-2	few	-	14	TRBV2	CASSEAADYYGYTF
TRBJ1-5	-	TRBD1	16	TRBV5-1	CASSLRQGSSNQPQHF
TRBJ1-2	-	-	15	TRBV29-1	CSVEDFMILKDGYTF
TRBJ1-6	-	-	14	TRBV14	CASSQAQGNSPLHF
TRBJ2-7	-	TRBD2	13	TRBV6-1	CASRTSGAHEQYF
TRBJ1-5	-	TRBD1	14	TRBV4-1	CASSRDSVNQPQHF
TRBJ1-1	-	-	14	TRBV5-1	CASSLAGGNTEAFF
TRBJ2-7	-	TRBD2	16	TRBV7-9	CASSPTSGGFSYEQYF
TRBJ1-1	-	-	15	TRBV4-3	CASSQDSSLNTEAFF
TRBJ2-7	-	-	14	TRBV18	CASSPMNPPYEQYF
TRBJ1-2	-	TRBD1	16	TRBV7-9	CASSLVVGTVNYGYTF
TRBJ1-1	-	TRBD1	11	TRBV20-1	CRADRGNEAFF
TRBJ2-3	-	-	17	TRBV5-5	CASSPRIGPRGTDTQYF
TRBJ2-7	-	-	12	TRBV27	CASSPITGEQYF
TRBJ2-7	few	-	14	TRBV7-2	CASSLSKLVSEQYF
TRBJ1-5	few	-	12	TRBV6-1	CASSDMDQPQHF
TRBJ2-3	-	-	19	TRBV7-9	CASSTGQGGIYEGSDTQYF
TRBJ2-3	-	TRBD2	16	TRBV7-2	CASTLTSGLSTDTQYF
TRBJ2-1	-	-	11	TRBV30	CAGRQYNEQFF